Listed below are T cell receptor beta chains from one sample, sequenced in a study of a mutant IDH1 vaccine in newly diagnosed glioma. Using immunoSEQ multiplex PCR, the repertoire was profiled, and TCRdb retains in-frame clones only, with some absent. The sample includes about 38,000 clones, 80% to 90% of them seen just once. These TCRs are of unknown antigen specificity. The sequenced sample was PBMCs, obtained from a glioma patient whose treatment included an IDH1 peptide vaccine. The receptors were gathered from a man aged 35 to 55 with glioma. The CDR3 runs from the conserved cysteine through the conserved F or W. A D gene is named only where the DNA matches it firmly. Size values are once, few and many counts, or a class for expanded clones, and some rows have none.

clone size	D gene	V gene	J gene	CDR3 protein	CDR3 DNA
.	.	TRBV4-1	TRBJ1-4	CASSQEPGQNEKLFF	TGCGCCAGCAGCCAAGAACCAGGCCAAAATGAAAAACTGTTTTTT
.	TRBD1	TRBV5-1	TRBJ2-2	CASSSQPKGQGDGELFF	TGCGCCAGCAGCTCGCAGCCTAAGGGACAGGGAGACGGGGAGCTGTTTTTT
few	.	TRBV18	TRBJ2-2	CASSLAGRTGELFF	TGTGCCAGCTCACTGGCGGGACGGACCGGGGAGCTGTTTTTT
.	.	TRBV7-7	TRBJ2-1	CASSLGPYNEQFF	TGTGCTAGCAGCTTGGGCCCCTACAATGAGCAGTTCTTC
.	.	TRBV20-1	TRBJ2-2	CSAYDSGELFF	TGCAGTGCTTACGATAGCGGGGAGCTGTTTTTT
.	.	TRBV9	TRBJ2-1	CASSRARYNEQFF	TGTGCCAGCAGCCGTGCGCGGTACAATGAGCAGTTCTTC
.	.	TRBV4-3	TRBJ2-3	CASSHRGPDTQYF	TGCGCCAGCAGCCATCGAGGCCCAGATACGCAGTATTTT
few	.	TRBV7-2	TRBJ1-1	CASSLASLNTEAFF	TGTGCCAGCAGCTTAGCTTCGCTAAACACTGAAGCTTTCTTT
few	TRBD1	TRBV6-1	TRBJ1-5	CASSVNRGEPQHF	TGTGCCAGCAGTGTTAACAGGGGTGAGCCCCAGCATTTT
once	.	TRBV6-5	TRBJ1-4	CASGRDTEKLFF	TGTGCCAGCGGCCGGGACACTGAAAAACTGTTTTTT
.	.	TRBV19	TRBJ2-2	CASSSRTGTRELFF	TGTGCCAGTAGTTCGCGGACGGGGACAAGGGAGCTGTTTTTT
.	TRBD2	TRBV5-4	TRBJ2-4	CASSRGLLRGVAKNIQYF	TGTGCCAGCAGCCGAGGGCTTCTACGGGGGGTAGCCAAAAACATTCAGTACTTC
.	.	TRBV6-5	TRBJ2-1	CASSYSAGVVYNEQFF	TGTGCCAGCAGTTACTCAGCAGGAGTAGTCTACAATGAGCAGTTCTTC
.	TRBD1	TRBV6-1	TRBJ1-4	CASSDGQGLKLFF	TGTGCCAGCAGTGACGGACAGGGGTTAAAACTGTTTTTT
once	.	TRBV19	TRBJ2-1	CASRSGYGSENEQFF	TGTGCCAGTAGGTCCGGCTATGGATCGGAAAATGAGCAGTTCTTC
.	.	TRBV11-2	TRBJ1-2	CASSLDTLYGYTF	TGTGCCAGCAGCTTAGACACCCTCTATGGCTACACCTTC
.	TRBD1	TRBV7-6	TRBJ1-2	CASSLNQGDYGYTF	TGTGCCAGCAGCTTAAACCAGGGGGACTATGGCTACACCTTC
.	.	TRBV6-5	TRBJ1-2	CASSYSVQGYGYTF	TGTGCCAGCAGTTACTCAGTACAGGGCTATGGCTACACCTTC
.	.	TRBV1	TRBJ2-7	CTSSQDRRTSATYEQYF	TGCACCAGCAGCCAAGATCGTCGGACTAGCGCTACCTACGAGCAGTACTTC
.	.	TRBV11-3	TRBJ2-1	CASSSGRGTSSEQFF	TGTGCCAGCAGCTCAGGGCGTGGGACTTCTAGTGAGCAGTTCTTC
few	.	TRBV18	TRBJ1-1	CASSPLELMNTEAFF	TGTGCCAGCTCACCACTGGAGTTGATGAACACTGAAGCTTTCTTT
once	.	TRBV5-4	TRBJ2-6	CASSIGRSSGANVLTF	TGTGCCAGCAGCATAGGACGGTCCTCTGGGGCCAACGTCCTGACTTTC
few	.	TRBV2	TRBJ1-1	CASSGDFSGTEAFF	TGTGCCAGCAGCGGAGACTTCAGTGGCACTGAAGCTTTCTTT
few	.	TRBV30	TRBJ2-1	CAWSGRNEQFF	TGTGCCTGGAGTGGTAGGAATGAGCAGTTCTTC
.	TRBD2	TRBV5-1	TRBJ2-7	CASSLVPAGWDEQYF	TGCGCCAGCAGCTTGGTCCCAGCGGGATGGGACGAGCAGTACTTC
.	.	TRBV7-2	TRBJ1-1	CASSLVSRLNTEAFF	TGTGCCAGCAGCTTAGTTTCCAGGTTGAACACTGAAGCTTTCTTT
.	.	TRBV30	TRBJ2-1	CALYRAQDNEQFF	TGTGCCTTATACAGGGCCCAAGACAATGAGCAGTTCTTC
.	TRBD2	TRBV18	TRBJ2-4	CASSPPGGGLAKNIQYF	TGTGCCAGCTCACCACCCGGGGGGGGGTTAGCCAAAAACATTCAGTACTTC
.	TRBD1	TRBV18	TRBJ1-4	CASSPSGQGNEKLFF	TGTGCCAGCTCACCCTCAGGACAGGGAAATGAAAAACTGTTTTTT
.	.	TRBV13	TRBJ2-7	CASSSVTPSYEQYF	TGTGCCAGCAGCTCAGTCACCCCCTCCTACGAGCAGTACTTC
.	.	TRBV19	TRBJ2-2	CASGRAATGELFF	TGTGCCAGCGGCAGGGCTGCGACCGGGGAGCTGTTTTTT
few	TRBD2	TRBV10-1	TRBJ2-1	CASSAGGSYNEQFF	TGCGCCAGCAGTGCGGGGGGCTCCTACAATGAGCAGTTCTTC
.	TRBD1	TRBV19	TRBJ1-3	CASIHPDRAGNTIYF	TGTGCCAGTATTCACCCCGACAGGGCTGGAAACACCATATATTTT
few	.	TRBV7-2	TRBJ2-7	CASSPPRVGYEQYF	TGTGCCAGCAGCCCTCCCCGGGTGGGGTACGAGCAGTACTTC
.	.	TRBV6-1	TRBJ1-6	CASSQGSSYNSPLHF	TGTGCCAGCAGTCAAGGGAGCTCCTATAATTCACCCCTCCACTTT
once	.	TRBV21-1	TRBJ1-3	CASSLTTIYF	TGTGCCAGCAGCTTAACCACCATATATTTT
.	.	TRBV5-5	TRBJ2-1	CASSGTGFHSYNEQFF	TGTGCCAGCAGCGGAACAGGGTTCCACTCCTACAATGAGCAGTTCTTC
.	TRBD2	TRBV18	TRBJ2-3	CASSRLLSGASTDTQYF	TGTGCCAGCTCACGACTCCTGAGCGGGGCTAGCACAGATACGCAGTATTTT
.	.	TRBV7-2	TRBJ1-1	CASSLQVSVSRNTEAFF	TGTGCCAGCAGCTTACAGGTCAGCGTCTCGAGGAACACTGAAGCTTTCTTT
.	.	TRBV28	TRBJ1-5	CASSWGVGQPQHF	TGTGCCAGCAGTTGGGGAGTCGGGCAGCCCCAGCATTTT
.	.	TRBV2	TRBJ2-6	CASSEGARGANVLTF	TGTGCCAGCAGTGAGGGGGCGAGGGGGGCCAACGTCCTGACTTTC
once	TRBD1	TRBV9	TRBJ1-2	CANPGSRGYGYTF	TGTGCCAACCCGGGGAGCAGGGGGTATGGCTACACCTTC
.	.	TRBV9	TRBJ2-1	CASSNNGLAQFF	TGTGCCAGCAGCAATAACGGCCTAGCCCAGTTCTTC
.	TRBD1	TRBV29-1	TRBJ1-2	CSDCLRDREAVAIYGYTF	TGCAGCGACTGCCTCCGGGACAGGGAAGCAGTAGCAATCTATGGCTACACCTTC
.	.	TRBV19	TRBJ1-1	CASRWGGDLNTEAFF	TGTGCCAGTAGATGGGGCGGCGACTTGAACACTGAAGCTTTCTTT
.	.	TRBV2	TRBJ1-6	CASSESLSEGRGNSPLHF	TGTGCCAGCAGTGAATCCCTCTCGGAGGGAAGAGGTAATTCACCCCTCCACTTT
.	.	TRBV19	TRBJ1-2	CASIGNYGYTF	TGTGCCAGTATTGGGAACTATGGCTACACCTTC
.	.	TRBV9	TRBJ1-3	CASSVGDSGNTIYF	TGTGCCAGCAGCGTAGGAGACTCTGGAAACACCATATATTTT
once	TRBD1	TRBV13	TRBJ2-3	CASSPPGQGADTQYF	TGTGCCAGCAGCCCTCCGGGACAGGGTGCAGATACGCAGTATTTT
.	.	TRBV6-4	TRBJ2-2	CASSGKSTGELFF	TGTGCCAGCAGTGGCAAGAGCACCGGGGAGCTGTTTTTT
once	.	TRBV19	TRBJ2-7	CATGPSSYEQYF	TGTGCCACAGGCCCGAGCTCCTACGAGCAGTACTTC
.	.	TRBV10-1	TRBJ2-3	CASSESRAGDTQYF	TGCGCCAGCAGTGAAAGCAGGGCTGGAGATACGCAGTATTTT
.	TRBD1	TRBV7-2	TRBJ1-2	CASSLARTGTNYGYTF	TGTGCCAGCAGCTTAGCCCGGACAGGGACGAACTATGGCTACACCTTC
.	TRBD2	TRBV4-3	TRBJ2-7	CASSQDSGSTNEQYF	TGCGCCAGCAGCCAGGATAGCGGGAGCACGAACGAGCAGTACTTC
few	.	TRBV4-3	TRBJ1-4	CASSQDGRGNEKLFF	TGCGCCAGCAGCCAAGACGGGCGGGGGAATGAAAAACTGTTTTTT
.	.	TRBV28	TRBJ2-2	CASSGGGSTGELFF	TGTGCCAGCAGTGGGGGAGGCAGCACCGGGGAGCTGTTTTTT
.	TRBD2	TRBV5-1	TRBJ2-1	CASSMTSGGAYNEQFF	TGCGCCAGCAGCATGACTAGCGGGGGGGCCTACAATGAGCAGTTCTTC
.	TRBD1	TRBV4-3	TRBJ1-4	CASSQDGTGRNEKLFF	TGCGCCAGCAGCCAGGATGGGACAGGCCGTAATGAAAAACTGTTTTTT
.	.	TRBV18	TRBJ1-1	CASSLQGGNTEAFF	TGTGCCAGCTCACTACAGGGAGGGAACACTGAAGCTTTCTTT
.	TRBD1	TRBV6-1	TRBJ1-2	CASSADRGYGYTF	TGTGCCAGCAGCGCGGACAGGGGTTATGGCTACACCTTC